This T cell receptor (beta chain) originates from a study of cytomegalovirus exposure and HLA in healthy donors. In the study overall: In a previous analysis, nearly 120 million unique TCR beta sequences were found from 150 million to 200 million T cells. Study-level results: Further analysis was carried out later, and it showed several of the most significant clusters appearing linked to common viral pathogens. Previous analysis showed most TCR beta V segments were productive about 90% or about 30% of the time. Researchers reportedly found TCR beta sequences accurately predicted most subjects' HLA-A and HLA-B alleles.

To note about this clone: Its antigen remains unknown.

This PCR relied on a set of 60 Vbeta primers and 13 Jbeta primers. The method was immunoSEQ multiplex PCR; TCRdb's version includes in-frame clones alone and lacks a portion of them. The sample holds about 160,000 clones; about 68% are singletons and the top ten take approximately 2.4%. Per germline, CDR1 MNHNS and CDR2 SASEGT. The CDR3 loop spans 15 amino acids. V trimming: 3 bases; J trimming: 7 bases; junction bases outside the gene matches: 8. The specimen was PBMCs. The rearrangement links TRBV6-1 to TRBJ1-2; 10 bases agree with TRBD1. This sequence was found in a female donor in good health and CMV-seronegative. This chain's CDR3 is CASSDTETGGLGYTF. In DNA form, the CDR3 reads TGTGCCAGCAGTGACACCGAGACAGGGGGCCTTGGCTACACCTTC.